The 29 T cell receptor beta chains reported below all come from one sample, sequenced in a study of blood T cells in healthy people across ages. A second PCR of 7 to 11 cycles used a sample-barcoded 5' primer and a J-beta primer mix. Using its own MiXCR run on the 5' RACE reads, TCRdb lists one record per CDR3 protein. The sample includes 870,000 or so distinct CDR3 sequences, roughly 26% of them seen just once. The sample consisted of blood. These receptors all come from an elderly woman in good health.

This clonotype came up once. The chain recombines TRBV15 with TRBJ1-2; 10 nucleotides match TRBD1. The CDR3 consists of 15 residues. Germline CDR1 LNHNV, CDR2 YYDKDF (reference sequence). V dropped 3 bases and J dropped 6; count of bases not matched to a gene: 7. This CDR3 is CATSRGPGQGNGYTF. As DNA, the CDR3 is TGTGCCACCAGCAGGGGACCGGGACAGGGGAATGGCTACACCTTC.

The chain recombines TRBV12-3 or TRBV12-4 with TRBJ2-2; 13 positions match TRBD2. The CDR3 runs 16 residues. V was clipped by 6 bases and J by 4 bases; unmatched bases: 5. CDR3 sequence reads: CASRATSGGPTGELFF. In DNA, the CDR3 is TGTGCCAGCAGGGCGACTAGCGGGGGGCCCACCGGGGAGCTGTTTTTT.

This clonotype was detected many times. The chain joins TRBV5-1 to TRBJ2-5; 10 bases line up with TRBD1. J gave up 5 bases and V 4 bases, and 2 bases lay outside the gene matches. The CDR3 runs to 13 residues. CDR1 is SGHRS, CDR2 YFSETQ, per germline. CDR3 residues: CASSGTGDETQYF. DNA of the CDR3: TGCGCCAGCAGCGGGACAGGGGACGAGACCCAGTACTTC.

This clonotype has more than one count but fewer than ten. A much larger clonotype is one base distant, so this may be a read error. Here the CDR3 reads CASALAGGNEQYF. The CDR3 DNA follows: TGTGCCAGCGCGCTTGCAGGAGGCAATGAGCAGTACTTC. This chain uses TRBV11-2 with TRBJ2-5, with D tentatively TRBD2 (5 bases). The CDR3 loop spans 13 amino acids. V lost 8 bases and J lost 11, with 21 bases in between. Per the germline V gene, CDR1 is SGHAT and CDR2 is FQNNGV.

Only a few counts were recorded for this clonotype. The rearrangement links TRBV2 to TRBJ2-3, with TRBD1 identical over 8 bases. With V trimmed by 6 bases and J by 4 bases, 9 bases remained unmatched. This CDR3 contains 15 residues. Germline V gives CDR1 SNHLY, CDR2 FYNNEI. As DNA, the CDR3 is TGTGCCAGCAGCTTGATGCAGGGGGCCCCAGATACGCAGTATTTT. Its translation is CASSLMQGAPDTQYF.

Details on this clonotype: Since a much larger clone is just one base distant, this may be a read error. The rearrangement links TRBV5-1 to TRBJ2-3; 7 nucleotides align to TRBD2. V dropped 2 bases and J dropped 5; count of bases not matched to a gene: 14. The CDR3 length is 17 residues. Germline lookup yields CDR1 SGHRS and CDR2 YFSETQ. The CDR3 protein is CASSFGKTSLERDTQYF. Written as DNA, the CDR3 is TGCGCCAGCAGCTTCGGGAAGACTAGCCTCGAGAGAGATACGCAGTATTTT.

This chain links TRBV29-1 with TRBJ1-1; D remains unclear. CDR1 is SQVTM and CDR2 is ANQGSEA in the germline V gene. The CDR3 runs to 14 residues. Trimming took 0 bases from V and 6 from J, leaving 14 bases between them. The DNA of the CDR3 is TGCAGCGTTGAAGAGAGAGCCATGAGGGCTGAAGCTTTCTTT. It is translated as CSVEERAMRAEAFF.

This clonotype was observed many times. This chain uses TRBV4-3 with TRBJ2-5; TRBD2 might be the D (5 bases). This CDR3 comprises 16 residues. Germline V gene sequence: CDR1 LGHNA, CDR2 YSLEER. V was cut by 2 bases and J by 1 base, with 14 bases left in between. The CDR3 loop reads CASSQKELRGQETQYF. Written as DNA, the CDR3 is TGCGCCAGCAGCCAAAAGGAACTACGGGGCCAAGAGACCCAGTACTTC.

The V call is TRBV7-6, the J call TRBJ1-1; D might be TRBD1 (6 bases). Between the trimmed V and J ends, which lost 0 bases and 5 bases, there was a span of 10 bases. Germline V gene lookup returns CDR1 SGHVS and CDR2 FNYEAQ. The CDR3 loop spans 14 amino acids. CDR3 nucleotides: TGTGCCAGCAGCTTAGCCGCAGGACAGACTGAAGCTTTCTTT. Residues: CASSLAAGQTEAFF.

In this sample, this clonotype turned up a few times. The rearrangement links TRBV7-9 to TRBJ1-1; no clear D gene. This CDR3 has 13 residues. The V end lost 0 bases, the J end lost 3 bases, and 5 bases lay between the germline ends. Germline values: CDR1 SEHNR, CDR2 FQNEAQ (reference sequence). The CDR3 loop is CASSLAQYTEAFF. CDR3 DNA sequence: TGTGCCAGCAGCTTAGCCCAATACACTGAAGCTTTCTTT.

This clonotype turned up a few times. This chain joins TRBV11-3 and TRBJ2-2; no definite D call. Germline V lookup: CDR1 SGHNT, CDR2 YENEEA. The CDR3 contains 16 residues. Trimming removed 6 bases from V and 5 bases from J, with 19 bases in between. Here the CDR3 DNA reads TGTGCCAGCAGTTTTGACCCGGGCCCCGAAACCGGGGAGCTGTTTTTT. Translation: CASSFDPGPETGELFF.

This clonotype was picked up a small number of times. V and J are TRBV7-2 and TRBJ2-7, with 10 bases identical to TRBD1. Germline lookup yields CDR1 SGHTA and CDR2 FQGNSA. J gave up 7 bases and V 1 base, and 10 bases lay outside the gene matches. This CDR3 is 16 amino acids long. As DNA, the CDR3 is TGTGCCAGCAGCTTAGGAGACAGGGGGCCATACAATGAGCAGTACTTC. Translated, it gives CASSLGDRGPYNEQYF.

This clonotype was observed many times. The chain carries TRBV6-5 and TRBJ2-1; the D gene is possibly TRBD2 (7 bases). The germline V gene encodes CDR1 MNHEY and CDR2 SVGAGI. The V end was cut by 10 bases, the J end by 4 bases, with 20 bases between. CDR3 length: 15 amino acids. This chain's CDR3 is CATFPRGGAYNEQFF. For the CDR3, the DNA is TGTGCCACCTTCCCTAGGGGGGGAGCTTACAATGAGCAGTTCTTC.

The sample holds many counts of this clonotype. CDR3 coding DNA: TGTGCCAGCGCAAACAGGGCCCCGAATGAGCAGTTCTTC. Amino acid sequence: CASANRAPNEQFF. The J gene is TRBJ2-1, the V gene TRBV18; TRBD1 might be the D (6 bases). The CDR3 is 13 residues long. The V gene lost 8 bases and the J gene lost 7 bases, with 15 bases spanning the gap. Per the germline V gene, CDR1 is KGHSH and CDR2 is LQKENI.

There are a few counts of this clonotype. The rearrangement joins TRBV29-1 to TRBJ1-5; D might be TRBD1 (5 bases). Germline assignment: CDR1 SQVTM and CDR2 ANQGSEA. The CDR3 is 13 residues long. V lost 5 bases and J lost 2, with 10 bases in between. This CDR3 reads CSVTGGGNQPQHF. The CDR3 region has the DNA TGCAGCGTTACGGGGGGGGGCAATCAGCCCCAGCATTTT.

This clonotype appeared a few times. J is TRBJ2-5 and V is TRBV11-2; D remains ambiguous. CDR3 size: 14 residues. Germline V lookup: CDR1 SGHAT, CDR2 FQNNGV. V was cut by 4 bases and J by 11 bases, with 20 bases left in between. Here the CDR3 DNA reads TGTGCCAGCAGCTGGCGGCAGGCGTACAATGAGCAGTACTTC. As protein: CASSWRQAYNEQYF.

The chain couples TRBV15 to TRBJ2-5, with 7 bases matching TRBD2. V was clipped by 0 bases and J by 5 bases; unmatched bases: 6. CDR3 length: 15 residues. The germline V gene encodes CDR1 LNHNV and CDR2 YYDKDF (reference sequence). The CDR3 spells CATSRDRRGKETQYF. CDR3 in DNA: TGTGCCACCAGCAGAGATCGGCGGGGGAAGGAGACCCAGTACTTC.

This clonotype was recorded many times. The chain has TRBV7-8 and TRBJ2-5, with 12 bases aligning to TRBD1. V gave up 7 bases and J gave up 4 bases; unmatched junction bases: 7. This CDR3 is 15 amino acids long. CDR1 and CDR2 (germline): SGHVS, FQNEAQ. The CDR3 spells CASTPRDRGLETQYF. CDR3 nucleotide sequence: TGTGCCAGCACCCCAAGGGACAGGGGGCTAGAGACCCAGTACTTC.

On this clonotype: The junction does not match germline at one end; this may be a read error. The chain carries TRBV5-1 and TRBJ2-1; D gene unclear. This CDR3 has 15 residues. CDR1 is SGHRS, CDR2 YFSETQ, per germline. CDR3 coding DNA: TGCGCCAGCAGCCCCGACGTGGCTAGGAACAATGGGCAGTTCTTC. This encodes CASSPDVARNNGQFF.

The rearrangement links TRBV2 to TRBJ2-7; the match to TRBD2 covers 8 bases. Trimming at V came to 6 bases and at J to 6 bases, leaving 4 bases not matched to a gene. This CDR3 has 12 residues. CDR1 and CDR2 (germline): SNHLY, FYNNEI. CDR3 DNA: TGTGCCAGCAGCATAGCGGGGACCGAGCAGTACTTC. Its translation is CASSIAGTEQYF. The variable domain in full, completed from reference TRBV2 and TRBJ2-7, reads EPEVTQTPSHQVTQMGQEVILRCVPISNHLYFYWYRQILGQKVEFLVSFYNNEISEKSEIFDDQFSVERPDGSNFTLKIRSTKLEDSAMYFCASSIAGTEQYFGPGTRLTVT.

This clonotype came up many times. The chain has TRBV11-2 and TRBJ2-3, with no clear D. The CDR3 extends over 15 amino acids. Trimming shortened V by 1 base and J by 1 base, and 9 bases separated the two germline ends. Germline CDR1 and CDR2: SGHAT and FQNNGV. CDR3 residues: CASSLVNSRTDTQYF. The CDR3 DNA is TGTGCCAGCAGCTTAGTGAACAGCCGCACAGATACGCAGTATTTT.

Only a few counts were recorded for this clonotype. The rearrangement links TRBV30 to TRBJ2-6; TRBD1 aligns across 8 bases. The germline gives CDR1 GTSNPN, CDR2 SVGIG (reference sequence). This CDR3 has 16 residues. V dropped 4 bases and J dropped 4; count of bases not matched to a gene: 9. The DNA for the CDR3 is TGTGCCTGGACCGGACAGGGTTTGAGGGGGGCCAACGTCCTGACTTTC. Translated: CAWTGQGLRGANVLTF.

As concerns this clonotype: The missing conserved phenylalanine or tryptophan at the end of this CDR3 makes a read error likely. The CDR3 protein is CAISGPGQGTDTQYL. The CDR3 bases are TGTGCCATCAGTGGGCCGGGACAGGGCACAGATACGCAGTATTTA. The chain links TRBV10-3 to TRBJ2-3; the match to TRBD1 covers 8 bases. V shed 4 bases and J 1 base; nucleotides not matched to a gene: 4. The CDR3 is 15 residues long. Germline lookup yields CDR1 ENHRY and CDR2 SYGVKD.

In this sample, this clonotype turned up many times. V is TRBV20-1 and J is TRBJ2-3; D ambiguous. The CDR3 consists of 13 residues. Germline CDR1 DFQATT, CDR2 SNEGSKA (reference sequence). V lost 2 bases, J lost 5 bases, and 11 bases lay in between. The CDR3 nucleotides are TGCAGTGCTAGATCCACCTGGGGAGATACGCAGTATTTT. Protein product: CSARSTWGDTQYF.

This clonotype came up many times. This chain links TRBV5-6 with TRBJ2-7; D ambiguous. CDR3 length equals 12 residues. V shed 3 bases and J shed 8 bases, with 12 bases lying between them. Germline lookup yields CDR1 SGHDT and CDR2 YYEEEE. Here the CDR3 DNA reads TGTGCCAGCAGCTCCACCAAGGTTAAGCAGTACTTC. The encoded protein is CASSSTKVKQYF.

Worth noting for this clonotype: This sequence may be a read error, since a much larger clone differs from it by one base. This chain's CDR3 is CAISRQSRTYEQFF. The CDR3 DNA is TGTGCCATCAGTCGCCAGAGTAGGACATACGAGCAGTTCTTC. V is TRBV10-3 and J is TRBJ2-1; D might be TRBD1 (5 bases). CDR1 ENHRY and CDR2 SYGVKD come from the germline V gene. Trimming removed 5 bases at V and 10 bases at J, with 18 bases between. The CDR3 extends over 14 amino acids.

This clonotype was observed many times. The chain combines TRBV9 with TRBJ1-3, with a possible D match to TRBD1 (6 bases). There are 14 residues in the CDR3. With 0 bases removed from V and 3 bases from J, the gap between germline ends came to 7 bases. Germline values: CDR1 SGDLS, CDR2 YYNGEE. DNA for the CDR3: TGTGCCAGCAGCGTAGCAGGGGATGGAAACACCATATATTTT. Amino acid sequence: CASSVAGDGNTIYF.

CDR3 coding DNA: TGTGCCAGTACTCCTGACCAGGGCGCATGGTATGGCTACACCTTC. As protein: CASTPDQGAWYGYTF. The chain links TRBV19 to TRBJ1-2, with a tentative D call TRBD1 (5 bases). The length of the CDR3 is 15 residues. V lost 7 bases, J lost 5 bases, and 20 bases lay in between. Germline V lookup: CDR1 LNHDA, CDR2 SQIVND (reference sequence).

The CDR3 protein is CASSLLANVLTF. As DNA, the CDR3 is TGTGCCAGCAGCTTATTGGCCAACGTCCTGACTTTC. The chain has TRBV7-2 and TRBJ2-6; D gene uncertain. The germline gives CDR1 SGHTA, CDR2 FQGNSA. The CDR3 has 12 residues. Trimming pared 2 bases from V and 6 bases from J, leaving 2 bases between.